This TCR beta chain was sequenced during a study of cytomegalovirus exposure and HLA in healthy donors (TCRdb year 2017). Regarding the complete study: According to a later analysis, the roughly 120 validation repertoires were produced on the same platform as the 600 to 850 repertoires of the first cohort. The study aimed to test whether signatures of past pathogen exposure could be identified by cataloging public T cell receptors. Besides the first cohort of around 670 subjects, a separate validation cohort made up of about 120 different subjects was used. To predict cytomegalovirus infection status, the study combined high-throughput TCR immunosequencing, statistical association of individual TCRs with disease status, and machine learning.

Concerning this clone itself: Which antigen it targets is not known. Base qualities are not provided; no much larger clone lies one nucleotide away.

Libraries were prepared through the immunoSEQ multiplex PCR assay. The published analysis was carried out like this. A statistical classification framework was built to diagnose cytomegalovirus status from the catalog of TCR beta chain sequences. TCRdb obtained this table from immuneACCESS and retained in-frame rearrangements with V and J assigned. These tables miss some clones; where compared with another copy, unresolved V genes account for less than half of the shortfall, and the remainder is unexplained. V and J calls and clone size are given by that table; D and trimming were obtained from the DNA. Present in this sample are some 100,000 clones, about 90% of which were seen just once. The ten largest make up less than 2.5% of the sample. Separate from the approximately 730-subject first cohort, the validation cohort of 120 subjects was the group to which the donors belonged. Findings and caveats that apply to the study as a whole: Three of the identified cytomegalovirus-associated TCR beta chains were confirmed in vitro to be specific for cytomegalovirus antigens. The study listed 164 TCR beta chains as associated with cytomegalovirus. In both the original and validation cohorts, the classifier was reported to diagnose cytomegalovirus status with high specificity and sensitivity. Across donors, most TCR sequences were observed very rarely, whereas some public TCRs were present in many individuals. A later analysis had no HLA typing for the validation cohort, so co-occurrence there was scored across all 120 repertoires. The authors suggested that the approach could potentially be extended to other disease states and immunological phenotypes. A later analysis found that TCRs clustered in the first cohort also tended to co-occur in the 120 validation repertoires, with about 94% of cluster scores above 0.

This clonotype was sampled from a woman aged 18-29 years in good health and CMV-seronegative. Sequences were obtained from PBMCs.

The nucleotide sequence reads as follows: TGTGCCAGCAGCTTCAGCGGGGACTCATACGAGCAGTACTTC. Protein translation: CASSFSGDSYEQYF. The chain employs TRBV7-2 and TRBJ2-7; TRBD2 matches 7 bases in the middle. The CDR3 contains 14 residues, cysteine and phenylalanine counted. Only the CDR3 DNA stays, 42 bases, in frame from base 1. V has 3 bases trimmed and J has 4 bases trimmed; junction bases matching no gene number 6. CDR1 is given as SGHTA and CDR2 as FQGNSA, both from the germline V gene.